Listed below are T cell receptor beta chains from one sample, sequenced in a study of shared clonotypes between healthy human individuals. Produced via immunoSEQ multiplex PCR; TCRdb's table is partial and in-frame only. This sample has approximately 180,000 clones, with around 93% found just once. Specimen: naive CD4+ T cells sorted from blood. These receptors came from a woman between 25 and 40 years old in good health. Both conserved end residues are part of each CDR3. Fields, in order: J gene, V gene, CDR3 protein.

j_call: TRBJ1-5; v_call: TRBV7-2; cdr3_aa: CASSLVGGQGIQPQHF
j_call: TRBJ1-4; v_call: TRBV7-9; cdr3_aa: CASSFMGRGEKLFF
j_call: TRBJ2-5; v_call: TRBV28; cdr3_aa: CASSPVGQYQETQYF
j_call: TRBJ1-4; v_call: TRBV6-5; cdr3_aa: CASSYSIPVEKLFF
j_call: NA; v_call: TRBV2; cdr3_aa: CASIDRGHRAYEQYF
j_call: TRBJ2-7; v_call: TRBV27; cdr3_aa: CASSLSITGGFVYEQYF
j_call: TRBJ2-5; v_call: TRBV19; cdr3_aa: CASRSLAAQETQYF
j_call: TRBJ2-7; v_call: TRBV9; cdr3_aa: CASSVDVLSYEQYF
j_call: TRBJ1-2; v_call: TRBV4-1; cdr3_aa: CASSQVSPGRRSYGYTF
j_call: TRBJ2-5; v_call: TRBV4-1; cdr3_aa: CASSQDSQETQYF
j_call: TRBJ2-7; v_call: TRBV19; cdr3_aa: CASSNQGGTYEQYF
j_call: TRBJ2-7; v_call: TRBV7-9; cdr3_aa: CASSLDGGGPHEQYF
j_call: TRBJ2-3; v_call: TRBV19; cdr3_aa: CASHSGTGVTDTQYF
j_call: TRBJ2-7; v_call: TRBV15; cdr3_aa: CATSRESWSSGQYEQYF
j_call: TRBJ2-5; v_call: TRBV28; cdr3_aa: CASSQTWGQDQETQYF
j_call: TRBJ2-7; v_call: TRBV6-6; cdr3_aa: CASSYQGAYEQYF
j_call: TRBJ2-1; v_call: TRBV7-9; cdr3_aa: CASSLASTGTYNEQFF
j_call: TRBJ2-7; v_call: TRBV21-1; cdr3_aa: CASSTRTSGSYEQYF
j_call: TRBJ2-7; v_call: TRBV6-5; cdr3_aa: CASSYSGLAMYEQYF
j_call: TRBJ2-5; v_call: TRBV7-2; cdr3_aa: CASGLAGAKETQYF
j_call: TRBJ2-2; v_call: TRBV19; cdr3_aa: CASSIDGGTGELFF
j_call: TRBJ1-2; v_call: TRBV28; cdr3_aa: CASSFGGYGYTF
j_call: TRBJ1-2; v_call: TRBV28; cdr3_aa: CASSIGQGARGYTF
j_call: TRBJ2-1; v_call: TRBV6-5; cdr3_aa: CASRYGGDNNEQFF
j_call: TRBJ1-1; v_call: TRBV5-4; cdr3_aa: CASSLDSRNTEAFF
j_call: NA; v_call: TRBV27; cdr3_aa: CASSSTGTSGSYEQYF
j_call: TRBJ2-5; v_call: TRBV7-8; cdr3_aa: CASSFTELRETQYF
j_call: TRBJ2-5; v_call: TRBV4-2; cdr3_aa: CASSPRQGATPETQYF